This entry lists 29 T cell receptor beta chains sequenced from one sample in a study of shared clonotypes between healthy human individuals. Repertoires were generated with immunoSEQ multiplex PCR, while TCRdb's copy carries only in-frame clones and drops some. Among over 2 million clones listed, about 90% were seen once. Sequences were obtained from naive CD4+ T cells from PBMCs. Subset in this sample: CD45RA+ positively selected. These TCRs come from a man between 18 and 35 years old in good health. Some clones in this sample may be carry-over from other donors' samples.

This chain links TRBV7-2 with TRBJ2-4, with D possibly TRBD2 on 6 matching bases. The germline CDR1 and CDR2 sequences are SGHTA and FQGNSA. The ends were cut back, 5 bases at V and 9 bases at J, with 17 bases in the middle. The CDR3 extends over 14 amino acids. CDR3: CASSLATGDSIQYF. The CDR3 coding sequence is TGTGCCAGCAGCCTCGCGACGGGGGATAGCATTCAGTACTTC.

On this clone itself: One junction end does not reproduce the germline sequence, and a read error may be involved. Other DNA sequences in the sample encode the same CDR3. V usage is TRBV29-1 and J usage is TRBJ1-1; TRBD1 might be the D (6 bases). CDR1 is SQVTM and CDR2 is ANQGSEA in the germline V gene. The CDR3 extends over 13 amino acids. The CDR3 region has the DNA TGCAGCGTGGAAGGACAGAGAAACACTGAAGCTTTCTTT. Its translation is CSVEGQRNTEAFF.

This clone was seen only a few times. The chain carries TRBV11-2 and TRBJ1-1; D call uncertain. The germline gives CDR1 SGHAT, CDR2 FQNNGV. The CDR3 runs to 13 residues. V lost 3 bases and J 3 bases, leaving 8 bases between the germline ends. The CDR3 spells CASSFDGYTEAFF. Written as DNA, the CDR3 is TGTGCCAGCAGCTTTGACGGCTACACTGAAGCTTTCTTT.

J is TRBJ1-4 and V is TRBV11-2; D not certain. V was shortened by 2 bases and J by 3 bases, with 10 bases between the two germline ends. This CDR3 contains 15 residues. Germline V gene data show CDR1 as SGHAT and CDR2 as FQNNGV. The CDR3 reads CASSLIPNPNEKLFF. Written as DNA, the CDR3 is TGTGCCAGCAGCTTAATTCCGAATCCTAATGAAAAACTGTTTTTT.

CDR3 nucleotides: TGTGCCAGCAGTGAATTGCCAGGCGCCGTGGGTGGAAACACCATATATTTT. It specifies CASSELPGAVGGNTIYF. This chain uses TRBV6-1 with TRBJ1-3, with D unresolved. Germline values: CDR1 MNHNS, CDR2 SASEGT. V gave up 2 bases and J gave up 3 bases, with 17 bases separating them. The CDR3 consists of 17 residues.

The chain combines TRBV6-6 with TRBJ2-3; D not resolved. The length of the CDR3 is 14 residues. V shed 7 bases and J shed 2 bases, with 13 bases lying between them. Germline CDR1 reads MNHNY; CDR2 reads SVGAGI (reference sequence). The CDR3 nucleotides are TGTGCCAGCACCCCGTCGTCCTCCACAGATACGCAGTATTTT. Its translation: CASTPSSSTDTQYF.

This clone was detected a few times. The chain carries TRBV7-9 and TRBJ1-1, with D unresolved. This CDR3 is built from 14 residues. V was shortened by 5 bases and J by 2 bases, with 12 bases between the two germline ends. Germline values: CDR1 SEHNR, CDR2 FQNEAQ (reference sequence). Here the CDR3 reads CASSPKSFNTEAFF. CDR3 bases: TGTGCCAGCAGCCCCAAGTCATTCAACACTGAAGCTTTCTTT.

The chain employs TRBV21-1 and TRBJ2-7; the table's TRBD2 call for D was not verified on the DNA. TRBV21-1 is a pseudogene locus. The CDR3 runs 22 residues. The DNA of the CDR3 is TGTGCCAGCAGCAAAGTCTCCAGAATCAAATCGAACCCTCTAGCGGACCCCTACGAGCAGTACTTC. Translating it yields CASSKVSRIKSNPLADPYEQYF.

CDR3 coding DNA: TGTGCCAGCAGTTTACGGGGGGCCTTTGGTGGCTACACCTTC. It encodes CASSLRGAFGGYTF. The chain has TRBV28 and TRBJ1-2; a weak D match, TRBD1 (6 bases). CDR1 is MDHEN, CDR2 SYDVKM, per germline. The ends were cut back, 2 bases at V and 7 bases at J, with 14 bases in the middle. The CDR3 covers 14 residues.

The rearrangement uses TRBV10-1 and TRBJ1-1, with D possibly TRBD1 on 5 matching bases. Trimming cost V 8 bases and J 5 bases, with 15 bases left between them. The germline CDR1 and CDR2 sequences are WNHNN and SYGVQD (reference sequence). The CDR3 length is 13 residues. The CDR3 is CASQSVGGTEAFF. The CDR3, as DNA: TGCGCCAGCCAATCTGTGGGGGGGACTGAAGCTTTCTTT.

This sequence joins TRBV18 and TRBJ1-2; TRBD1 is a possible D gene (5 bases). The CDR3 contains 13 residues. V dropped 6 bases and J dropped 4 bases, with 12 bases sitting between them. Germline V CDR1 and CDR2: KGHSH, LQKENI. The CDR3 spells CASSKTDTYGYTF. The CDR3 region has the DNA TGTGCCAGCTCCAAGACAGACACCTATGGCTACACCTTC.

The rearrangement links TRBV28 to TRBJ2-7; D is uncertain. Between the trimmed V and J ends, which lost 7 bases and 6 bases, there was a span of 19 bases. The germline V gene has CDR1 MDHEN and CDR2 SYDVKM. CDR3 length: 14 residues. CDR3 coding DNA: TGTGCCAGCACGAGAACAACGAACAAGGGCGAGCAGTACTTC. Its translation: CASTRTTNKGEQYF. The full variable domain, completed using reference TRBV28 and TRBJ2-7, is DVKVTQSSRYLVKRTGEKVFLECVQDMDHENMFWYRQDPGLGLRLIYFSYDVKMKEKGDIPEGYSVSREKKERFSLILESASTNQTSMYLCASTRTTNKGEQYFGPGTRLTVT.

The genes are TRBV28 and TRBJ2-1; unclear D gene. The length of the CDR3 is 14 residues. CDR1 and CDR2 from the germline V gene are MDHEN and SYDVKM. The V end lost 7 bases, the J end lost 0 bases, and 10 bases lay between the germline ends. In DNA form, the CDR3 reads TGTGCCAGCACGGGTCTGAGCTCCTACAATGAGCAGTTCTTC. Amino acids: CASTGLSSYNEQFF.

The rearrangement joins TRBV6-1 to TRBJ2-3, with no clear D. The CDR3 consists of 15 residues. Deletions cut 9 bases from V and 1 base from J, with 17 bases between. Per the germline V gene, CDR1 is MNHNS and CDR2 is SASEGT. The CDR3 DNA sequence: TGTGCCAGAAGGGTGGGAAGCCGGGGCACAGATACGCAGTATTTT. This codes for CARRVGSRGTDTQYF.

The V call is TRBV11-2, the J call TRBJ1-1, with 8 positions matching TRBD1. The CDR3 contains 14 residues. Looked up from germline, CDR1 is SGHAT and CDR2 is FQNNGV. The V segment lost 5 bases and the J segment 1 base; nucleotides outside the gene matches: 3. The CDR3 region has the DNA TGTGCCAGCAGCCGCCAGGGGGCGAACACTGAAGCTTTCTTT. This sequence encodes CASSRQGANTEAFF. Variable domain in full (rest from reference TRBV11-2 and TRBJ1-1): EAGVAQSPRYKIIEKRQSVAFWCNPISGHATLYWYQQILGQGPKLLIQFQNNGVVDDSQLPKDRFSAERLKGVDSTLKIQPAKLEDSAVYLCASSRQGANTEAFFGQGTRLTVV.

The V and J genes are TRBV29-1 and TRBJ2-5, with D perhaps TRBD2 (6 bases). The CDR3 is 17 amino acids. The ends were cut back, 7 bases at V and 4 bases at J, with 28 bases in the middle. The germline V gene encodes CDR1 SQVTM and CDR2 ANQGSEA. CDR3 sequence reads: CSAGRRVVGMILETQYF. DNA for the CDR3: TGCAGCGCCGGAAGGAGGGTCGTCGGGATGATTTTAGAGACCCAGTACTTC.

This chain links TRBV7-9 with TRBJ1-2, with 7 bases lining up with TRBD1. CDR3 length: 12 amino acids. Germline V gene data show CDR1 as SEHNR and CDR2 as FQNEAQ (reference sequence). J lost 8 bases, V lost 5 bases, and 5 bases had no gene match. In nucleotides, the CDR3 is TGTGCCAGCAGCCGAACAGGGGACGGCTACACCTTC. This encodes CASSRTGDGYTF.

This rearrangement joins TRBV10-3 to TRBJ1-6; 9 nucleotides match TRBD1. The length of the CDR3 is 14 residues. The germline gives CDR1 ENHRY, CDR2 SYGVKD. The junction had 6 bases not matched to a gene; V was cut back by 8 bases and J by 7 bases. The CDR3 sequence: CAIASGQGNSPLHF. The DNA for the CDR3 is TGTGCCATCGCTTCAGGACAGGGGAATTCACCCCTCCACTTT.

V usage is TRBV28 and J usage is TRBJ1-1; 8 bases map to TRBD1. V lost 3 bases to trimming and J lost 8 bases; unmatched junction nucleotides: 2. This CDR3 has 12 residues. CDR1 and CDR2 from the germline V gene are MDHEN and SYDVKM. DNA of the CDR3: TGTGCCAGCAGTTTGGGACAGGAGGAAGCTTTCTTT. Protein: CASSLGQEEAFF.

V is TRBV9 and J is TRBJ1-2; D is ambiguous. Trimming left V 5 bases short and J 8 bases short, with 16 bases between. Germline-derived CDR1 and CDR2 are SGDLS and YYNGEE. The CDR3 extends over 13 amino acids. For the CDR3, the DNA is TGTGCCAGCAGTGCACAAATTTCGTGGGGCTACACCTTC. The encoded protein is CASSAQISWGYTF.

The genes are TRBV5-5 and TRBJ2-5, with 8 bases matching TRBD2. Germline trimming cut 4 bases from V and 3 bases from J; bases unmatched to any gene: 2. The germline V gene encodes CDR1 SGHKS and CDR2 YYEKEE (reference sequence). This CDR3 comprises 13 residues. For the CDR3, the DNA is TGTGCCAGCAGCGGGCGGGGGGAAGAGACCCAGTACTTC. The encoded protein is CASSGRGEETQYF.

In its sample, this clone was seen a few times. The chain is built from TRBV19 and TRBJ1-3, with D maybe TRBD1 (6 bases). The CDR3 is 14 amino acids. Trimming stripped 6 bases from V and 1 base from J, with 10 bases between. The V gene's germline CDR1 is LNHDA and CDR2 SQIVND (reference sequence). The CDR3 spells CASRMDRSGNTIYF. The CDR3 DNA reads TGTGCCAGTAGGATGGACAGATCTGGAAACACCATATATTTT.

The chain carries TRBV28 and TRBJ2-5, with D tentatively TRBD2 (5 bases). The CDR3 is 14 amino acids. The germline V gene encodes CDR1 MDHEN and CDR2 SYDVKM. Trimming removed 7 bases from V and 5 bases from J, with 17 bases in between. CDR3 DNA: TGTGCCAGCACTACACGACGGGGAAGCGAGACCCAGTACTTC. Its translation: CASTTRRGSETQYF.

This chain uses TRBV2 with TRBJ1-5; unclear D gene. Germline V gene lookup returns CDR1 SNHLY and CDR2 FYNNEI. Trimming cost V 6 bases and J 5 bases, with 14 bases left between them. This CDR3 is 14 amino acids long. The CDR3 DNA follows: TGTGCCAGCAGCCGGACGTTTGGCGATCAGCCCCAGCATTTT. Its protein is CASSRTFGDQPQHF.

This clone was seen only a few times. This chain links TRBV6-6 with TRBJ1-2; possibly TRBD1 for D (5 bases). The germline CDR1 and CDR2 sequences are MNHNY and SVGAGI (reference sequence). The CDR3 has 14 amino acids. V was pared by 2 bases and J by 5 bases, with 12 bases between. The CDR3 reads CASSYGPGQYGYTF. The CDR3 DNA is TGTGCCAGCAGTTACGGCCCAGGGCAGTATGGCTACACCTTC.

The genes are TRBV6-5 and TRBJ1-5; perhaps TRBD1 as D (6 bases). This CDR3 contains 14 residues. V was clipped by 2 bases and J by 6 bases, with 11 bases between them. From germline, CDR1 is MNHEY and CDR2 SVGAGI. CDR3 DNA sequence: TGTGCCAGCAGTTACGGGGGGGCGTCTCAGCCCCAGCATTTT. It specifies CASSYGGASQPQHF.

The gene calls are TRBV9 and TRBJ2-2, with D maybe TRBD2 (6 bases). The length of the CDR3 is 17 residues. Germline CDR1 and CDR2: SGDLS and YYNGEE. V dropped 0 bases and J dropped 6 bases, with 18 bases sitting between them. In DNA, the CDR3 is TGTGCCAGCAGCGTAGATCCTTCGGGGGTTTCGGCCGGGGAGCTGTTTTTT. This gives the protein CASSVDPSGVSAGELFF.

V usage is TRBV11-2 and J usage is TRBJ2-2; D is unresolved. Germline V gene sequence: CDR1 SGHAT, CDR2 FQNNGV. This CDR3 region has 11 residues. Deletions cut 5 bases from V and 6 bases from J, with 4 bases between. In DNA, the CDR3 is TGTGCCAGCAGCAAGGCCGGGGAGCTGTTTTTT. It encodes CASSKAGELFF.

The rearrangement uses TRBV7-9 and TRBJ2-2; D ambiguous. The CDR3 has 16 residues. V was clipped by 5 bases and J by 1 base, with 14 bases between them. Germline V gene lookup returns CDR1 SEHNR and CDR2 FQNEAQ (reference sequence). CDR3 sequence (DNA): TGTGCCAGCAGCCAATCAACAGCCGAGAACACCGGGGAGCTGTTTTTT. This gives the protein CASSQSTAENTGELFF.